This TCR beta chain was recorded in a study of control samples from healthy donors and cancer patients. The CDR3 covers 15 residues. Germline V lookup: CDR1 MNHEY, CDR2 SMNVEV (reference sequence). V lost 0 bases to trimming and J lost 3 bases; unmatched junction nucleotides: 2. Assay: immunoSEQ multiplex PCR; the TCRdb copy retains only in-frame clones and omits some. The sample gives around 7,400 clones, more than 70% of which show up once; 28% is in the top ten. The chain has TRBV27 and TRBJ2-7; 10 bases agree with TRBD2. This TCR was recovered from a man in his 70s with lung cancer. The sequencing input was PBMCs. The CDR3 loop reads CASSLSIAGGYEQYF. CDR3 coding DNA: TGTGCCAGCAGTTTATCGATAGCGGGAGGCTACGAGCAGTACTTC.